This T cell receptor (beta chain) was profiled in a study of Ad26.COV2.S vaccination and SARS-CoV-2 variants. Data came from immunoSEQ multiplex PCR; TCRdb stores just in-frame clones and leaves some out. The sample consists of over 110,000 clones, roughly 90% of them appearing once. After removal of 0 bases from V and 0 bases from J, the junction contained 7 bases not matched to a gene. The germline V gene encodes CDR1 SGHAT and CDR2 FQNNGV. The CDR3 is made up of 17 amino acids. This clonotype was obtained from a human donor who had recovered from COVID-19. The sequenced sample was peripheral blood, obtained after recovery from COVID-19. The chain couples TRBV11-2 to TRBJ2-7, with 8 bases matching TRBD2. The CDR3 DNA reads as TGTGCCAGCAGCTTAGATCCTGTCGGGGGGGCCTCCTACGAGCAGTACTTC. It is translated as CASSLDPVGGASYEQYF.